The 22 T cell receptor beta chains presented below share a single source sample, sequenced in a study of metastatic and nonmetastatic thyroid tumors. Through MiXCR, TCRdb re-clonotyped the PCR reads. The sample carries roughly 40,000 clones, 9% to 14% recorded once. Patients had received no treatment of any kind before thyroid surgery. The specimen was blood. These receptors were collected from a male donor with papillary thyroid cancer or a benign thyroid nodule (not recorded which). Some clones in this sample may be carry-over from other donors' samples.

This clone has at least ten counts. CDR3 sequence reads: CASSSLLGWWGDTGELFF. The CDR3 nucleotides read TGTGCCAGCAGCTCCCTCCTGGGATGGTGGGGCGACACCGGGGAGCTGTTTTTT. This chain connects TRBV7-8 to TRBJ2-2, with D perhaps matching TRBD1 (5 bases). The CDR3 consists of 18 residues. Deletions cut 4 bases from V and 3 bases from J, with 21 bases between. Germline values: CDR1 SGHVS, CDR2 FQNEAQ.

The V gene is TRBV28, the J gene TRBJ1-2; 8 positions agree with TRBD1. V lost 4 bases and J lost 14; bases outside the gene matches: 21. The CDR3 has 16 amino acids. Germline CDR1 reads MDHEN; CDR2 reads SYDVKM. The CDR3 region has the DNA TGTGCCAGCAGTTCCGGGACAGGCCAAATTCGGCGTGTCTATACCTTC. The encoded protein is CASSSGTGQIRRVYTF.

As to this clone: With a much larger clone just one base away, this may be a read error. V is TRBV5-1 and J is TRBJ2-3, with 10 positions matching TRBD1. Looked up from germline, CDR1 is SGHRS and CDR2 is YFSETQ. This CDR3 has 14 residues. The CDR3 DNA reads as TGCGCCAGCAGTGACGACAGGGGGCTTGGTACGCACTATTTT. Protein product: CASSDDRGLGTHYF. Full variable domain (rest looked up from reference TRBV5-1 and TRBJ2-3): KAGVTQTPRYLIKTRGQQVTLSCSPISGHRSVSWYQQTPGQGLQFLFEYFSETQRNKGNFPGRFSGRQFSNSRSEMNVSTLELGDSALYLCASSDDRGLGTHYFGPGTRLTVL.

In its sample, this clone was seen many times. This rearrangement joins TRBV5-1 to TRBJ1-5; D gene ambiguous. Germline loops: CDR1 SGHRS, CDR2 YFSETQ. The CDR3 consists of 15 residues. Trimming left V 4 bases short and J 2 bases short, with 13 bases between. CDR3 DNA: TGCGCCAGCAGCCCCGGGCGGGATGGCAATCAGCCCCAGCATTTT. Its translation: CASSPGRDGNQPQHF.

This chain uses TRBV20-1 with TRBJ2-7, with D tentatively TRBD1 or TRBD2 (5 bases each). From germline, CDR1 is DFQATT and CDR2 SNEGSKA (reference sequence). The CDR3 length is 15 residues. V lost 0 bases, J lost 2 bases, and 14 bases lay in between. The CDR3 spells CSARDGVGVPYEQYF. The CDR3 DNA sequence: TGCAGTGCTAGAGATGGGGTGGGGGTCCCCTACGAGCAGTACTTC.

In DNA form, the CDR3 reads TGTGCCAGCGCCAGCGGTATGACCTACGAGCAGTACTTC. Translated, it gives CASASGMTYEQYF. This rearrangement joins TRBV6-1 to TRBJ2-7; D is possibly TRBD2 (5 bases). V shed 8 bases and J shed 2 bases, with 13 bases lying between them. The CDR3 sequence is 13 residues long. The germline gives CDR1 MNHNS, CDR2 SASEGT.

This clone was observed at least ten times. The rearrangement joins TRBV7-6 to TRBJ2-1; 7 nucleotides align to TRBD2. The V segment lost 4 bases and the J segment 6 bases; nucleotides outside the gene matches: 15. CDR1 SGHVS and CDR2 FNYEAQ come from the germline V gene. The CDR3 is 17 residues long. This CDR3 is CASSSTSIEDWGNEQFF. CDR3 nucleotides: TGTGCCAGCAGCTCGACTAGCATCGAGGATTGGGGCAATGAGCAGTTCTTC.

The V gene is TRBV14, the J gene TRBJ1-6; D might be TRBD1 (5 bases). The CDR3 contains 15 residues. Germline lookup yields CDR1 SGHDN and CDR2 FVKESK. V was shortened by 0 bases and J by 6 bases, with 9 bases between the two germline ends. The chain's CDR3 is CASSQDLQGNSPLHF. The CDR3 bases are TGTGCCAGCAGCCAAGATTTGCAGGGTAATTCACCCCTCCACTTT. Supplemented by reference TRBV14 and TRBJ1-6, the full variable domain reads EAGVTQFPSHSVIEKGQTVTLRCDPISGHDNLYWYRRVMGKEIKFLLHFVKESKQDESGMPNNRFLAERTGGTYSTLKVQPAELEDSGVYFCASSQDLQGNSPLHFGNGTRLTVT.

This clone was seen at least ten times. Other nucleotide sequences from this sample produce the same CDR3. The chain joins TRBV10-3 to TRBJ2-5; 13 nucleotides agree with TRBD2. There are 16 residues in the CDR3. Germline values: CDR1 ENHRY, CDR2 SYGVKD. The trim removed 3 bases at V and 5 bases at J, leaving 6 bases unmatched. The CDR3 here is CAISETSGRAQETQYF. The CDR3 nucleotides are TGTGCCATCAGTGAAACTAGCGGGAGGGCGCAGGAGACCCAGTACTTC.

This clone was picked up many times. The chain combines TRBV7-2 with TRBJ2-7; D uncertain. Germline CDR1 is SGHTA and CDR2 is FQGNSA. Trimming left V 5 bases short and J 3 bases short, with 14 bases between. The CDR3 contains 14 residues. The CDR3 region is CASSPEAEIYEQYF. CDR3 nucleotides: TGTGCCAGCAGCCCAGAGGCGGAGATCTACGAGCAGTACTTC.

This clone was detected ten times or more. V is TRBV3-1 and J is TRBJ1-2; weak D call: TRBD1 (6 bases). Germline V gene data show CDR1 as LGHDT and CDR2 as YNNKEL (reference sequence). The CDR3 consists of 16 residues. V was clipped by 1 base and J by 7 bases, with 19 bases between them. The CDR3 DNA reads as TGTGCCAGCAGCCAAGGTAAATCCCGGGGGCTACGTGGCTACACCTTC. Amino acid sequence: CASSQGKSRGLRGYTF.

This clone was seen ten or more times. The rearrangement links TRBV7-6 to TRBJ2-7; TRBD2 is a possible D gene (5 bases). The CDR3 contains 15 residues. The ends were cut back, 0 bases at V and 2 bases at J, with 11 bases in the middle. CDR1 SGHVS and CDR2 FNYEAQ come from the germline V gene. The CDR3 is CASSLASGIAYEQYF. CDR3 sequence (DNA): TGTGCCAGCAGCTTAGCGTCGGGGATCGCCTACGAGCAGTACTTC.

This clone qualifies as medium-sized. The CDR3 region is CASSESGTGGYEQYF. CDR3 DNA: TGTGCCAGCAGTGAATCGGGGACAGGTGGCTACGAGCAGTACTTC. The chain employs TRBV6-1 and TRBJ2-7, with 8 bases matching TRBD1. The CDR3 has 15 amino acids. Germline values: CDR1 MNHNS, CDR2 SASEGT. V shed 2 bases, J shed 3 bases, and the junction held 6 bases outside the gene matches.

The sample holds many counts of this clone. The chain is built from TRBV10-2 and TRBJ1-1; the D is unclear. CDR1 is WSHSY and CDR2 is SAAADI in the germline V gene. With 0 bases removed from V and 0 bases from J, the gap between germline ends came to 8 bases. This CDR3 comprises 15 residues. CDR3 residues: CASSESSALNTEAFF. DNA for the CDR3: TGCGCCAGCAGTGAGTCGTCAGCTCTGAACACTGAAGCTTTCTTT.

This clone has a count of ten or more. The V and J genes are TRBV30 and TRBJ2-2; 7 nucleotides line up with TRBD1. The junction had 9 bases not matched to a gene; V was cut back by 7 bases and J by 4 bases. Germline CDR1 and CDR2: GTSNPN and SVGIG (reference sequence). The CDR3 is 14 residues long. DNA for the CDR3: TGTGCCTCAGGGGGTCGGGGAAGCACCGGGGAGCTGTTTTTT. Translated: CASGGRGSTGELFF.

This clone appeared many times. The sample has other DNA sequences that encode this CDR3 too. The chain carries TRBV6-5 and TRBJ1-4; possible D gene TRBD1, 5 bases. V dropped 2 bases and J dropped 8 bases, with 12 bases sitting between them. The CDR3 has 14 residues. Germline assignment: CDR1 MNHEY and CDR2 SVGAGI. CDR3 coding DNA: TGTGCCAGCAGTTACAGGCAGGGCGGGGAAAAACTGTTTTTT. It yields the protein CASSYRQGGEKLFF.

This clone was seen at least ten times. The chain couples TRBV11-3 to TRBJ2-2; D is unresolved. The CDR3 length is 12 residues. Trimming shortened V by 5 bases and J by 4 bases, and 5 bases separated the two germline ends. CDR1 is SGHNT and CDR2 is YENEEA in the germline V gene. The CDR3 DNA sequence: TGTGCCAGCAGCCCAACCACCGGGGAGCTGTTTTTT. The encoded protein is CASSPTTGELFF.

This clone was counted many times. The chain couples TRBV28 to TRBJ2-5, with D perhaps TRBD2 (7 bases). Trimming took off 7 bases at V and 3 bases at J, with 12 bases between the two ends. Per germline, CDR1 MDHEN and CDR2 SYDVKM. The CDR3 covers 13 residues. This chain's CDR3 is CASKGGDKETQYF. The CDR3 DNA sequence: TGTGCCAGCAAAGGGGGGGACAAAGAGACCCAGTACTTC.

This clone was counted at least ten times. The rearrangement uses TRBV29-1 and TRBJ2-1; 12 positions agree with TRBD2. After removal of 5 bases from V and 15 bases from J, the junction contained 17 bases not matched to a gene. CDR1 is SQVTM, CDR2 ANQGSEA, per germline. CDR3 length: 15 amino acids. The chain's CDR3 is CSVSSPEGTSGQGFF. The CDR3 nucleotides read TGCAGCGTTTCATCCCCGGAAGGGACTAGCGGGCAGGGGTTCTTC.

This clone was observed many times. The rearrangement links TRBV6-5 to TRBJ2-1; 9 bases line up with TRBD2. The length of the CDR3 is 17 residues. V dropped 2 bases and J dropped 4; count of bases not matched to a gene: 9. Germline V gives CDR1 MNHEY, CDR2 SVGAGI. The CDR3 bases are TGTGCCAGCAGTTACCGGACTAGCGCCAAGAGGTACAATGAGCAGTTCTTC. Amino acids: CASSYRTSAKRYNEQFF.

The gene calls are TRBV25-1 and TRBJ1-3; D is undetermined. V lost 4 bases and J lost 3, with 10 bases in between. The germline gives CDR1 MGHDK, CDR2 SYGVNS. The CDR3 has 14 amino acids. The CDR3 DNA is TGTGCCAGCAGTGGGGGTAGCTTTGGAAACACCATATATTTT. Translating it yields CASSGGSFGNTIYF. The full variable domain, rest sourced from reference TRBV25-1 and TRBJ1-3, is EADIYQTPRYLVIGTGKKITLECSQTMGHDKMYWYQQDPGMELHLIHYSYGVNSTEKGDLSSESTVSRIRTEHFPLTLESARPSHTSQYLCASSGGSFGNTIYFGEGSWLTVV.

This clone was seen repeatedly, ten times or more. V usage is TRBV28 and J usage is TRBJ2-3; D gene unclear. V lost 3 bases to trimming and J lost 1 base, with 8 bases between them. This CDR3 region has 14 residues. Germline assignment: CDR1 MDHEN and CDR2 SYDVKM. The CDR3 region is CASSFPQRTDTQYF. The CDR3 coding sequence is TGTGCCAGCAGTTTCCCCCAACGCACAGATACGCAGTATTTT.